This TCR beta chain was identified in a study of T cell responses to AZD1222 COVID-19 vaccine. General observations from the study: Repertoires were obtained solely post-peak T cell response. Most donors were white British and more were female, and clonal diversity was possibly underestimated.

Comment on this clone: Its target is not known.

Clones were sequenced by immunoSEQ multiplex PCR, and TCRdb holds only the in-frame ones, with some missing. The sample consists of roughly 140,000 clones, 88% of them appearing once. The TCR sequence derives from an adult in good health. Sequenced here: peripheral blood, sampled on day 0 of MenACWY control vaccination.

The CDR3 region has the DNA TGTGCCAGCAGTGTGGACCAGGCCACTGAAGCTTTCTTT. Translated: CASSVDQATEAFF. The chain has TRBV2 and TRBJ1-1; D is uncertain. CDR3 size: 13 residues. The germline CDR1 and CDR2 sequences are SNHLY and FYNNEI. The V end was cut by 4 bases, the J end by 4 bases, with 10 bases between.